This T cell receptor (beta chain) derives from a study of blood T cell repertoires in COVID-19. Study-wide background: Researchers got acute and convalescent COVID-19 samples from the United States, Italy and Spain. PBMCs, B-cell-depleted T cells, or T cells provided the cDNA or gDNA that made up the material.

In the study's own analysis: Amplification with reference gene primers provided the estimates of nucleated cell counts. Repertoires were generated with immunoSEQ multiplex PCR, while TCRdb's copy carries only in-frame clones and drops some. The D gene and trimming were derived from the DNA, and the V and J assignments and clone size from that table. The table records some 25,000 clones, 82% of them present only once. The CDR3 has 16 residues. The V end lost 5 bases, the J end lost 0 bases, and 13 bases lay between the germline ends. Germline values: CDR1 SGHTA, CDR2 FQGTGA. Sample: peripheral blood. The receptor was derived from a human donor in a cohort sampled during active COVID-19. V is TRBV7-3 and J is TRBJ2-2, with D uncertain. The CDR3 DNA follows: TGTGCCAGCAGCCCAGCGCGCACCTCGAACACCGGGGAGCTGTTTTTT. This encodes CASSPARTSNTGELFF.